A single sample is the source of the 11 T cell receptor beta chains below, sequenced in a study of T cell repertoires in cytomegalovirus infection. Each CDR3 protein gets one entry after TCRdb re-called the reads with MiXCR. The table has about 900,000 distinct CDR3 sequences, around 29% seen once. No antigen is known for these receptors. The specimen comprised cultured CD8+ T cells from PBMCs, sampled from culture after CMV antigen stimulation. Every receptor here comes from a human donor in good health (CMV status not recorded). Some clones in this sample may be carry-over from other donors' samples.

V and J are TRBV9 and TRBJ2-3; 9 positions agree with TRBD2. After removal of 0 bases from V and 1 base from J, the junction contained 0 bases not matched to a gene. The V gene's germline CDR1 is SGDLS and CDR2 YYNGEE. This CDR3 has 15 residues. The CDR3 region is CASSVGLAGTDTQYF. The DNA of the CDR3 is TGTGCCAGCAGCGTAGGACTAGCGGGCACAGATACGCAGTATTTT.

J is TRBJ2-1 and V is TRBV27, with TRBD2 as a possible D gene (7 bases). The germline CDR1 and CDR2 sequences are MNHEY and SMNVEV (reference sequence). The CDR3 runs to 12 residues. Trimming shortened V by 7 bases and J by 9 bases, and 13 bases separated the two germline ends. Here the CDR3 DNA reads TGTGCCAGCATCTCGGGGGGCGGTGAGCAGTTCTTC. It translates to CASISGGGEQFF.

The CDR3 DNA sequence: TGTGCCAGCAGCCCTCCTAGCGGGGGGAATTCCTACGAGCAGTACTTC. Residues: CASSPPSGGNSYEQYF. The rearrangement uses TRBV7-9 and TRBJ2-7; 11 bases align to TRBD2. There are 16 residues in the CDR3. With 5 bases clipped from V and 1 base from J, the junction kept 7 bases outside the gene matches. Germline lookup yields CDR1 SEHNR and CDR2 FQNEAQ (reference sequence).

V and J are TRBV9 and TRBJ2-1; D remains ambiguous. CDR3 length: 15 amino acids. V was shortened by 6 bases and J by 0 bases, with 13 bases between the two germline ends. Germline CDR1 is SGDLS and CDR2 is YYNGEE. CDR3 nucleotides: TGTGCCAGCACTCCCTCTCAGAGCTCCTACAATGAGCAGTTCTTC. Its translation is CASTPSQSSYNEQFF.

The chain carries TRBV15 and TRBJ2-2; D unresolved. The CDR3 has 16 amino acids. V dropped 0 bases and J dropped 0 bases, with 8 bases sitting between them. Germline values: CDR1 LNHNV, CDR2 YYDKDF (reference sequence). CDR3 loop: CATSRDRRANTGELFF. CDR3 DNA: TGTGCCACCAGCAGAGATCGTCGAGCGAACACCGGGGAGCTGTTTTTT. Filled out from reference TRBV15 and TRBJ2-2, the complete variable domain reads DAMVIQNPRYQVTQFGKPVTLSCSQTLNHNVMYWYQQKSSQAPKLLFHYYDKDFNNEADTPDNFQSRRPNTSFCFLDIRSPGLGDTAMYLCATSRDRRANTGELFFGEGSRLTVL.

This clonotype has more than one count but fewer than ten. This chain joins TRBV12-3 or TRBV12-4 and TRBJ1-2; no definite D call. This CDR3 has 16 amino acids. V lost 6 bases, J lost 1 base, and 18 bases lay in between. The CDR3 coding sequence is TGTGCCAGCAGCCCCGGCGGCGGACCCCTTAACTATGGCTACACCTTC. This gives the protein CASSPGGGPLNYGYTF.

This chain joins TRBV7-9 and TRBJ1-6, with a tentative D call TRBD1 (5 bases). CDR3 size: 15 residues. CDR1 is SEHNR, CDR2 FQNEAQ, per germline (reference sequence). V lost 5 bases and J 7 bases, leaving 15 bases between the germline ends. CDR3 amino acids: CASSKGPRMNSPLHF. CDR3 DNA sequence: TGTGCCAGCAGCAAGGGGCCTCGAATGAATTCACCCCTCCACTTT.

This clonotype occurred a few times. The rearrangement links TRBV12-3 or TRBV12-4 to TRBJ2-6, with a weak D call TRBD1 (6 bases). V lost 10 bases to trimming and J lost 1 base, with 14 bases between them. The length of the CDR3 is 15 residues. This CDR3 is CANLDSPSGANVLTF. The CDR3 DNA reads TGTGCCAATCTGGACAGTCCTTCTGGGGCCAACGTCCTGACTTTC.

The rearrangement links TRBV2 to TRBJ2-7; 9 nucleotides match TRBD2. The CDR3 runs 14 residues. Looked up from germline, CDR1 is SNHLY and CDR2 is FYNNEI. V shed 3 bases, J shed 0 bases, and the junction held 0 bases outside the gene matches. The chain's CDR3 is CASSETSGSYEQYF. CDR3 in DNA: TGTGCCAGCAGTGAGACTAGCGGCTCCTACGAGCAGTACTTC.

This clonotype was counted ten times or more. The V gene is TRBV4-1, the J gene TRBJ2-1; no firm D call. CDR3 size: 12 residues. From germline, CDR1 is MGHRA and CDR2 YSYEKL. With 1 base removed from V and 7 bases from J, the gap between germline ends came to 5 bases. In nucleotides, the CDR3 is TGCGCCAGCAGCCAAGTCAAAAATGAGCAGTTCTTC. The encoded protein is CASSQVKNEQFF.

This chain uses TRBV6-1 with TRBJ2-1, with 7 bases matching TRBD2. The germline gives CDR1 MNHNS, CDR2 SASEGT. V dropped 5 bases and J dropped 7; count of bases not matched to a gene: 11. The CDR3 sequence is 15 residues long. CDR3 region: CASSYRWGGGNEQFF. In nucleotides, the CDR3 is TGTGCCAGCAGTTACAGGTGGGGGGGGGGTAATGAGCAGTTCTTC.